Below, 21 T cell receptor beta chains from the same sample are listed, as sequenced in a study of circulating and synovial CD4+ cells in juvenile arthritis. The protocol was immunoSEQ multiplex PCR, while the TCRdb copy is restricted to in-frame clones and leaves out a portion. Among about 34,000 clones listed, 95% were seen once. Sequencing was performed on CD4+ T cells from blood. The source of these receptors is a human donor with juvenile idiopathic arthritis.

The chain combines TRBV5-1 with TRBJ1-2, with TRBD1 identical over 7 bases. Germline-derived CDR1 and CDR2 are SGHRS and YFSETQ. This CDR3 is 16 amino acids long. V dropped 0 bases and J dropped 0; count of bases not matched to a gene: 5. The CDR3 is CASSLGPGQTNYGYTF. For the CDR3, the DNA is TGCGCCAGCAGCTTGGGTCCGGGACAGACTAACTATGGCTACACCTTC.

This rearrangement joins TRBV6-1 to TRBJ2-7; 7 bases line up with TRBD1. Unmatched junction bases numbered 6, after V lost 1 base and J lost 6 bases. This CDR3 contains 14 residues. From germline, CDR1 is MNHNS and CDR2 SASEGT. The CDR3 protein is CASSEGTGPFEQYF. The CDR3 DNA reads TGTGCCAGCAGTGAAGGGACAGGCCCCTTCGAGCAGTACTTC.

DNA of the CDR3: TGTGCTAGTGGTATGTCAGCCCCGGGGAGTTGGAATGAGCAGTTCTTC. It codes for CASGMSAPGSWNEQFF. The chain recombines TRBV12-5 with TRBJ2-1; D may be TRBD2 (5 bases). V was shortened by 5 bases and J by 7 bases, with 21 bases between the two germline ends. Germline V gene sequence: CDR1 LGHNT, CDR2 FRNRAP. This CDR3 is 16 amino acids long. The full variable domain, in which reference TRBV12-5 and TRBJ2-1 provide the parts outside the CDR3, is DARVTQTPRHKVTEMGQEVTMRCQPILGHNTVFWYRQTMMQGLELLAYFRNRAPLDDSGMPKDRFSAEMPDATLATLKIQPSEPRDSAVYFCASGMSAPGSWNEQFFGPGTRLTVL.

This chain uses TRBV6-6 with TRBJ1-1, with D unresolved. This CDR3 is built from 16 residues. Trimming took off 2 bases at V and 7 bases at J, with 20 bases between the two ends. Germline V gene lookup returns CDR1 MNHNY and CDR2 SVGAGI (reference sequence). The CDR3 spells CASSYGRSPTQNEAFF. DNA for the CDR3: TGTGCCAGCAGTTACGGGAGGAGCCCGACTCAAAATGAAGCTTTCTTT.

The chain joins TRBV19 to TRBJ2-5, with a possible D match to TRBD2 (6 bases). This CDR3 contains 14 residues. CDR1 is LNHDA, CDR2 SQIVND, per germline (reference sequence). Trimming removed 1 base at V and 6 bases at J, with 12 bases between. The CDR3 spells CASSIAWGGKTQYF. CDR3 DNA: TGTGCCAGTAGTATAGCGTGGGGCGGGAAGACCCAGTACTTC.

The chain links TRBV21-1 to TRBJ1-5. TRBV21-1 is classified as a pseudogene. The CDR3 has 14 residues. Here the CDR3 reads CASSKWGGGEPQHF. DNA for the CDR3: TGTGCCAGCAGCAAATGGGGCGGGGGTGAGCCCCAGCATTTT.

This clone was recorded only once. This chain links TRBV30 with TRBJ2-1; 10 nucleotides align to TRBD1. This CDR3 region has 20 residues. After removal of 0 bases from V and 0 bases from J, the junction contained 14 bases not matched to a gene. Looked up from germline, CDR1 is GTSNPN and CDR2 is SVGIG (reference sequence). CDR3 region: CAWSVGYGQGGLISYNEQFF. The CDR3 region has the DNA TGTGCCTGGAGTGTTGGGTATGGACAGGGGGGTTTAATCTCCTACAATGAGCAGTTCTTC.

The J gene is TRBJ2-7, the V gene TRBV5-5, with TRBD2 matching 8 bases. Germline-derived CDR1 and CDR2 are SGHKS and YYEKEE (reference sequence). V lost 2 bases and J lost 0; bases outside the gene matches: 7. This CDR3 has 16 residues. Here the CDR3 DNA reads TGTGCCAGCAGCTTATCGGCTAGCGGGTCCTCCTACGAGCAGTACTTC. Translating it yields CASSLSASGSSYEQYF.

The chain combines TRBV5-6 with TRBJ2-7, with D possibly matching TRBD1 (5 bases). The CDR3 extends over 13 amino acids. Trimming removed 2 bases at V and 3 bases at J, with 9 bases between. In germline, CDR1 is SGHDT, CDR2 YYEEEE. CDR3 nucleotide sequence: TGTGCCAGCAGCTTTGGGGCATTCTACGAGCAGTACTTC. Residues: CASSFGAFYEQYF.

The chain recombines TRBV5-1 with TRBJ1-1; D remains unclear. The CDR3 loop spans 14 amino acids. The germline V and J ends were trimmed by 6 bases and 3 bases, with 15 bases remaining between them. The germline CDR1 and CDR2 sequences are SGHRS and YFSETQ. The CDR3 is CASNPGYVDTEAFF. DNA for the CDR3: TGCGCCAGCAACCCGGGGTATGTGGACACTGAAGCTTTCTTT.

The genes are TRBV2 and TRBJ2-1; maybe TRBD1 (6 bases). The CDR3 sequence is 12 residues long. With 5 bases removed from V and 16 bases from J, the gap between germline ends came to 18 bases. From germline, CDR1 is SNHLY and CDR2 FYNNEI. The CDR3 sequence: CASSRTGLAHFF. CDR3 nucleotides: TGTGCCAGCAGTCGAACAGGGTTAGCTCACTTCTTC. Based on the CDR3 plus reference TRBV2 and TRBJ2-1, the full variable domain is EPEVTQTPSHQVTQMGQEVILRCVPISNHLYFYWYRQILGQKVEFLVSFYNNEISEKSEIFDDQFSVERPDGSNFTLKIRSTKLEDSAMYFCASSRTGLAHFFGPGTRLTVL.

As to this clone: One end of the junction fails to match germline, which may point to a read error. The chain is built from TRBV5-4 and TRBJ2-2; 7 nucleotides line up with TRBD2. Germline values: CDR1 SGHNT, CDR2 YYREEE (reference sequence). This CDR3 has 14 residues. CDR3: CASSSPSEGGGLFF. CDR3 coding DNA: TGTGCCAGCAGCTCCCCCAGCGAAGGCGGGGGGCTGTTTTTT. The variable domain in full, completed from reference TRBV5-4 and TRBJ2-2, reads ETGVTQSPTHLIKTRGQQVTLRCSSQSGHNTVSWYQQALGQGPQFIFQYYREEENGRGNFPPRFSGLQFPNYSSELNVNALELDDSALYLCASSSPSEGGGLFFGEGSRLTVL.

The CDR3 loop is CAVQGLAGGGQFF. CDR3 in DNA: TGTGCCGTCCAGGGACTAGCGGGAGGGGGGCAGTTCTTC. The chain recombines TRBV6-5 with TRBJ2-1, with 16 bases identical to TRBD2. This CDR3 is built from 13 residues. Germline assignment: CDR1 MNHEY and CDR2 SVGAGI. V shed 11 bases, J shed 12 bases, and the junction held 7 bases outside the gene matches.

The chain joins TRBV2 to TRBJ2-3; 9 bases map to TRBD2. Germline assignment: CDR1 SNHLY and CDR2 FYNNEI. V dropped 4 bases and J dropped 2; count of bases not matched to a gene: 7. The CDR3 is made up of 16 amino acids. CDR3 nucleotides: TGTGCCAGCAGTGTTCTAGCGGGGATTATCACAGATACGCAGTATTTT. This sequence encodes CASSVLAGIITDTQYF.

This chain uses TRBV5-1 with TRBJ2-2; 8 bases line up with TRBD2. This CDR3 comprises 16 residues. CDR1 and CDR2 (germline): SGHRS, YFSETQ. V lost 5 bases, J lost 1 base, and 7 bases stayed unmatched. As DNA, the CDR3 is TGCGCCAGCAGGGGTATTAGCGGGGAGAACACCGGGGAGCTGTTTTTT. Translating it yields CASRGISGENTGELFF.

The V and J genes are TRBV7-9 and TRBJ2-1, with D tentatively TRBD2 (5 bases). Germline lookup yields CDR1 SEHNR and CDR2 FQNEAQ (reference sequence). The V end lost 3 bases, the J end lost 7 bases, and 10 bases lay between the germline ends. This CDR3 is 13 amino acids long. CDR3 amino acids: CASSFRTGNEQFF. The CDR3 DNA reads TGTGCCAGCAGCTTTCGAACGGGGAATGAGCAGTTCTTC.

The J gene is TRBJ1-1, the V gene TRBV6-4, with D perhaps matching TRBD1 (5 bases). Germline-derived CDR1 and CDR2 are MRHNA and SNTAGT. V shed 4 bases and J shed 4 bases, with 10 bases lying between them. CDR3 size: 13 residues. CDR3 protein: CASSAQGGTEAFF. The CDR3 bases are TGTGCCAGCAGTGCTCAGGGAGGCACTGAAGCTTTCTTT.

This clone was seen only once. One end of the junction does not line up with germline, which may come from a read error. The same CDR3 also results from other DNA sequences found in this sample. The chain carries TRBV7-9 and TRBJ1-6, with 8 bases lining up with TRBD1. Germline V lookup: CDR1 SEHNR, CDR2 FQNEAQ (reference sequence). This CDR3 spans 16 amino acids. CDR3 loop: CASSRDRSSYNSPLHF. The DNA for the CDR3 is TGTGCCAGCAGCCGGGACAGGAGCTCCTATAATTCCCCCCTCCACTTT. Based on the CDR3 plus reference TRBV7-9 and TRBJ1-6, the full variable domain is DTGVSQNPRHKITKRGQNVTFRCDPISEHNRLYWYRQTLGQGPEFLTYFQNEAQLEKSRLLSDRFSAERPKGSFSTLEIQRTEQGDSAMYLCASSRDRSSYNSPLHFGNGTRLTVT.

The chain is built from TRBV4-1 and TRBJ2-3; TRBD2 matches at 16 bases. Germline CDR1 is MGHRA and CDR2 is YSYEKL. V lost 2 bases, J lost 5 bases, and 4 bases stayed unmatched. The CDR3 sequence is 17 residues long. The DNA for the CDR3 is TGCGCCAGCAGCCAATCGGGACTAGCGGGAGGGAAAGATACGCAGTATTTT. Its translation is CASSQSGLAGGKDTQYF.

The V and J genes are TRBV6-1 and TRBJ2-1, with a tentative D call TRBD2 (6 bases). Trimming cost V 6 bases and J 7 bases, with 10 bases left between them. The CDR3 covers 12 residues. CDR1 is MNHNS and CDR2 is SASEGT in the germline V gene. The CDR3 nucleotides are TGTGCCAGCAGGGGACTTGCAAATGAGCAGTTCTTC. Its translation: CASRGLANEQFF.

Concerning this clone itself: The same CDR3 can be traced to other DNA sequences in this sample. V usage is TRBV21-1 and J usage is TRBJ1-6. TRBV21-1 constitutes a pseudogene. The CDR3 is made up of 16 amino acids. DNA of the CDR3: TGTGCCAGCCCCAAGGGGGGGACGAACCATAATTCACCCCTCCACTTT. Its protein is CASPKGGTNHNSPLHF.